What follows are 14 T cell receptor beta chains derived from one specimen sequenced in a study of blood T cells in healthy people across ages. A sample-barcoded 5' primer and a J-beta primer mix were used in a second PCR of about 6 to 11 cycles. Via MiXCR, TCRdb re-called the 5' RACE reads, giving one row per CDR3 protein. The sample consists of 1.5 million to 2 million distinct CDR3 sequences, around 42% of them appearing once. Sequenced sample: blood. The receptor source for this set is a human donor in good health.

This clonotype showed up just a few times. The gene calls are TRBV5-1 and TRBJ2-2, with D uncertain. Trimming left V 1 base short and J 6 bases short, with 4 bases between. The germline gives CDR1 SGHRS, CDR2 YFSETQ. This CDR3 spans 12 amino acids. DNA of the CDR3: TGCGCCAGCAGCTTGCGTTCCGGGGAGCTGTTTTTT. It encodes CASSLRSGELFF. Drawing the rest from reference TRBV5-1 and TRBJ2-2, the complete variable domain is KAGVTQTPRYLIKTRGQQVTLSCSPISGHRSVSWYQQTPGQGLQFLFEYFSETQRNKGNFPGRFSGRQFSNSRSEMNVSTLELGDSALYLCASSLRSGELFFGEGSRLTVL.

The genes are TRBV7-8 and TRBJ1-1, with D tentatively TRBD1 (6 bases). Trimming took 10 bases from V and 1 from J, leaving 13 bases between them. Per germline, CDR1 SGHVS and CDR2 FQNEAQ. The CDR3 is 13 residues long. CDR3 bases: TGTGCCATCTACCGAGGGGGGAACACTGAAGCTTTCTTT. Translation gives CAIYRGGNTEAFF.

The table lists this clonotype with a few counts. V is TRBV5-1 and J is TRBJ2-2; D gene unclear. Germline V gives CDR1 SGHRS, CDR2 YFSETQ. CDR3 length: 14 residues. Trimming pared 6 bases from V and 0 bases from J, leaving 9 bases between. CDR3: CASIWQPNTGELFF. CDR3 DNA sequence: TGCGCCAGCATTTGGCAGCCGAACACCGGGGAGCTGTTTTTT.

This chain joins TRBV12-3 or TRBV12-4 and TRBJ1-5; D is unresolved. V was shortened by 3 bases and J by 4 bases, with 10 bases between the two germline ends. The CDR3 consists of 14 residues. The chain's CDR3 is CASSFIYQNQPQHF. The CDR3 nucleotides are TGTGCCAGCAGTTTCATCTATCAAAATCAGCCCCAGCATTTT.

This chain links TRBV25-1 with TRBJ2-5, with D perhaps being TRBD1 or TRBD2 (5 bases each). The end of the DNA aligns better with TRBJ2-7, so the J call may be wrong. Germline loops: CDR1 MGHDK, CDR2 SYGVNS. The CDR3 is 12 amino acids. CDR3 sequence: CASGETAYEQYF. The CDR3 DNA is TGTGCCAGCGGGGAGACAGCATACGAGCAGTACTTC.

The chain is built from TRBV5-1 and TRBJ1-1; D unresolved. The CDR3 spans 15 residues. V gave up 0 bases and J gave up 5 bases, with 14 bases separating them. The germline V gene encodes CDR1 SGHRS and CDR2 YFSETQ. CDR3 in amino acids: CASSLVPVGRTEAFF. The CDR3 nucleotides are TGCGCCAGCAGCTTGGTTCCGGTGGGAAGAACTGAAGCTTTCTTT.

V gene TRBV28 combines with J gene TRBJ1-5, with TRBD1 as a possible D gene (6 bases). Trimming left V 7 bases short and J 1 base short, with 32 bases between. The CDR3 extends over 21 amino acids. Germline V lookup: CDR1 MDHEN, CDR2 SYDVKM. The CDR3 nucleotides are TGTGCCAGCACCTCCCGAACGCCCCGAAAAACAGGGAAAGGGAGCAATCAGCCCCAGCATTTT. Its translation: CASTSRTPRKTGKGSNQPQHF.

Worth noting for this clonotype: Without the conserved terminal phenylalanine or tryptophan, this CDR3 likely stems from a read error. The chain combines TRBV11-2 with TRBJ1-5; TRBD1 matches at 7 bases. Germline CDR1 reads SGHAT; CDR2 reads FQNNGV. This CDR3 region has 13 residues. V trimming: 5 bases; J trimming: 8 bases; junction bases outside the gene matches: 6. The CDR3 DNA sequence: TGTGCCAGCAGCCCAAACAGGGGAAAGCCCCAGCATGTT. The encoded protein is CASSPNRGKPQHV.

The gene calls are TRBV2 and TRBJ2-1, with 9 bases matching TRBD1. Germline CDR1 reads SNHLY; CDR2 reads FYNNEI. With 4 bases clipped from V and 8 bases from J, the junction kept 6 bases outside the gene matches. The CDR3 consists of 14 residues. CDR3 sequence: CASSAGQGPYEQFF. Written as DNA, the CDR3 is TGTGCCAGCAGTGCCGGACAGGGGCCTTATGAGCAGTTCTTC.

This clonotype was detected a few times. V gene TRBV7-3 combines with J gene TRBJ2-1, with 10 nucleotides matching TRBD2. CDR3 length: 15 amino acids. CDR1 and CDR2 from the germline V gene are SGHTA and FQGTGA. The V gene end was trimmed by 4 bases and the J gene end by 6 bases; junction bases not matched to a gene: 6. The CDR3 coding sequence is TGTGCCAGCAGCTGGAGCGGGGGGGCCTCCAATGAGCAGTTCTTC. Translation gives CASSWSGGASNEQFF.

The rearrangement uses TRBV7-2 and TRBJ1-5, with D uncertain. CDR3 size: 15 residues. Trimming took 4 bases from V and 2 from J, leaving 12 bases between them. Per the germline V gene, CDR1 is SGHTA and CDR2 is FQGNSA. Written as DNA, the CDR3 is TGTGCCAGCAGCTATGAGGGTACCCGCAATCAGCCCCAGCATTTT. Translating it yields CASSYEGTRNQPQHF. The variable domain in full, with the rest retrieved from reference TRBV7-2 and TRBJ1-5, is GAGVSQSPSNKVTEKGKDVELRCDPISGHTALYWYRQSLGQGLEFLIYFQGNSAPDKSGLPSDRFSAERTGGSVSTLTIQRTQQEDSAVYLCASSYEGTRNQPQHFGDGTRLSIL.

This chain links TRBV6-5 with TRBJ2-3; 9 nucleotides align to TRBD1. The germline CDR1 and CDR2 sequences are MNHEY and SVGAGI. V dropped 5 bases and J dropped 6; count of bases not matched to a gene: 6. CDR3 length: 14 residues. In DNA form, the CDR3 reads TGTGCCAGCAGTACACAGGGGGCGCATGATACGCAGTATTTT. Amino acid sequence: CASSTQGAHDTQYF.

The chain couples TRBV7-8 to TRBJ2-5, with TRBD1 matching 10 bases. The J call could be wrong; TRBJ2-7 is a better fit for the DNA end. Per the germline V gene, CDR1 is SGHVS and CDR2 is FQNEAQ. There are 17 residues in the CDR3. The DNA for the CDR3 is TGTGCCAGCAGCTTAGATATCCGACGAGGACAGGGGGGCGAGCAGTACTTC. Translation gives CASSLDIRRGQGGEQYF.

The gene calls are TRBV27 and TRBJ1-6, with a possible D match to TRBD1 (5 bases). V dropped 5 bases and J dropped 7 bases, with 12 bases sitting between them. CDR3 length equals 14 residues. Germline V gene sequence: CDR1 MNHEY, CDR2 SMNVEV (reference sequence). The CDR3 DNA follows: TGTGCCAGCAGTATAATGGGGGGGAATTCACCCCTCCACTTT. It specifies CASSIMGGNSPLHF.